This TCR beta chain was captured in a study of shared clonotypes between healthy human individuals (dated by TCRdb to 2019 to 2021). In the study overall: The cohort included three men and a couple of women between 18 and 49 years of age. To increase sequencing depth and limit assay-specific biases, different laboratories used diverse techniques to prepare libraries and sequence TCR repertoires. Per donor, leukapheresis produced somewhere between about 0.94 and 8.9 billion PBMCs. Blood TCR repertoires of roughly five healthy adults were deeply sequenced to estimate repertoire size and the extent of clonotype sharing between individuals. For each donor, three plates each were used for CD4 naive and CD4 memory, two plates were used for CD8 naive, and one plate was used for CD8 memory.

Of note for this clone: Its target antigen remains unknown. The sample holds no much larger clone one base away, and base qualities are not on file.

Using the deep immunoSEQ assay, TCR CDR3 regions were amplified from genomic DNA by multiplex PCR. For each cell subset, the extracted genomic DNA was distributed evenly across all wells of several immunoSEQ 96-well plates, and each plate served as one replicate. For sorted subsets, each replicate PCR was loaded with about 0.2 ug genomic DNA, equivalent to some 27,000 T cell genomes. Purified libraries were quantified with a Qubit 3.0 fluorometer, sized on a Bioanalyzer 2100, and re-quantified with the KAPA Library Quantification kit. Every immunoSEQ 96-well plate was sequenced on a separate single-read 150-cycle Illumina NextSeq 550 flow cell. The authors' pipeline ran thus. Because only junctional sequences without quality scores were contained in the immunoSEQ output, filtering matching that applied to full-length reads could not be performed. To assign V/J genes and CDR3, sequences were annotated against IMGT germline references using PyIR, a Python wrapper for IgBLAST v1.9. Reads were filtered out if the reads had weak V/J assignments (E-value above 1e-6), no CDR3, stop codons, out-of-frame junctions, or ambiguous translated residues. V3J clonotypes were defined as sequences sharing an identical inferred V gene, J gene, and CDR3 amino acid sequence. Percentage overlap between repertoires was computed as shared unique clonotypes divided by the size of the smaller repertoire. RTK rarefaction, the Chao1 estimator, and Recon v2.1 estimates of unobserved clonotypes were used to assess repertoire richness. Generation probabilities were computed with OLGA for all TCRbeta clonotypes obtained by the gDNA method from several donors. TCRdb provides this immuneACCESS table in a form limited to in-frame rearrangements. Some clones are lacking; in checked studies, under half of them reflect an unresolved V gene, and why the rest are absent is not known. V and J calls and clone size are those listed in that table; D and trimming were worked out from the DNA. Across this sample there are approximately 2.5 million clones, with more than 85% seen only once. More than 0.35% of the sample belongs to the ten largest clones.

The CDR3 runs 14 amino acids, cysteine and phenylalanine included. Left in the record is the CDR3 DNA by itself, 42 bases read in frame from the first base. The V and J ends are trimmed by 2 bases and 0 bases, leaving 2 bases between them. The germline V gene supplies CDR1 MDHEN and CDR2 SYDVKM. The donors were healthy, HIV-negative adults with no recently reported acute infections or vaccinations. Only Caucasian adults living in Nashville, Tennessee, USA were represented among the donors. CD4+ T cells were enriched through magnetic negative selection, after which naive cells were positively selected on CD45RA and the remaining negative fraction served as the memory subset. Blood was obtained by leukapheresis, after which PBMCs were separated by Ficoll-Histopaque density gradient centrifugation and cryopreserved in liquid nitrogen vapor phase. Analytical flow cytometry was used to check the purity and quantity of each magnetically sorted T cell population. Each sorted fraction had its genomic DNA isolated and then quantified by UV absorbance on a Nanodrop 2000c.

Paper-wide results and their limitations: Naive subsets generally had larger estimated clonotype richness than memory subsets. Higher generation probabilities were observed for clonotypes shared by all four sorted-subset donors than for non-shared clonotypes. Pairwise subsampling indicated that sequencing depth was expected to affect the degree of clonotype sharing among donors. Rarefaction of sorted-subset datasets indicated incomplete sequencing despite the large sequencing depth. Because the study included only a small number of donors, the genetic and exposure-history diversity represented was limited. Sampling was restricted to blood, and TCR repertoires in tissue are likely to differ from TCR repertoires in blood. About 4.5% of naive CD4, 3.5% of naive CD8, around 2.3% of memory CD4, and 0.4% of memory CD8 clonotypes were shared across a handful of donors.

The sequence joins TRBV28 to TRBJ1-6; there is no confident call for the D gene. The specimen was naive CD4+ T cells from PBMCs. The meaning of the sample's cell subset or site label: CD45RA+ positively selected. This receptor was identified in a man aged 18 to 30 in good health. Some clones in this sample may be carry-over from other donors' samples. The base sequence is TGTGCCAGCAGTTTAGTCTCCTATAATTCACCCCTCCACTTT. The encoded protein is CASSLVSYNSPLHF.